This T cell receptor (beta chain) came from a study of blood T cell repertoires in COVID-19. This table comes from immunoSEQ multiplex PCR, and its TCRdb copy is limited to in-frame clones, with some not included. This sample has about 57,000 clones; approximately 80% occur once, and the top ten carry approximately 3.8%. V dropped 6 bases and J dropped 4 bases, with 15 bases sitting between them. CDR1 and CDR2 from the germline V gene are KGHDR and SFDVKD. This CDR3 spans 15 amino acids. The rearrangement links TRBV24-1 to TRBJ2-1; TRBD1 is a possible D gene (6 bases). The receptor was isolated from a woman between 40 and 55 years old with acute COVID-19. Material for sequencing was PBMCs or T cells enriched from blood (not recorded which). DNA for the CDR3: TGTGCCACCAGTACAGGGTTTTGGGGATACAATGAGCAGTTCTTC. This codes for CATSTGFWGYNEQFF.